These 27 T cell receptor beta chains originate from one sample sequenced in a study of blood T cell repertoires in COVID-19. Assay used: immunoSEQ multiplex PCR; TCRdb lists only in-frame clones, some missing. The repertoire holds 400,000 to 500,000 clones, with roughly 88% as singletons. Material for sequencing was PBMCs or T cells enriched from blood (not recorded which). Receptors originate from a woman in her forties who had recovered from COVID-19.

The CDR3 region has the DNA TGTGCCAGCAGATCGGGACAGAACTATGGCTACACCTTC. Encoded protein: CASRSGQNYGYTF. V and J are TRBV28 and TRBJ1-2, with TRBD1 matching over 7 bases. V dropped 6 bases and J dropped 2; count of bases not matched to a gene: 3. CDR3 length: 13 residues. Per germline, CDR1 MDHEN and CDR2 SYDVKM.

The genes are TRBV5-1 and TRBJ1-5; TRBD1 is a possible D gene (6 bases). Germline loops: CDR1 SGHRS, CDR2 YFSETQ. V was shortened by 3 bases and J by 10 bases, with 20 bases between the two germline ends. This CDR3 comprises 15 residues. The CDR3 loop is CASSYLGGGGEPQHF. CDR3 DNA: TGCGCCAGCAGCTACCTCGGGGGAGGGGGGGAACCCCAGCATTTT.

The chain has TRBV5-1 and TRBJ1-2; D is perhaps TRBD1 (6 bases). CDR3 length equals 15 residues. V was cut by 0 bases and J by 1 base, with 10 bases left in between. Germline V gene lookup returns CDR1 SGHRS and CDR2 YFSETQ. CDR3 in DNA: TGCGCCAGCAGCTTGGTGGCAGGGGATAACTATGGCTACACCTTC. It translates to CASSLVAGDNYGYTF.

V usage is TRBV9 and J usage is TRBJ2-2, with no clear D. Germline V gene lookup returns CDR1 SGDLS and CDR2 YYNGEE. The CDR3 runs 15 residues. V lost 0 bases and J 0 bases, leaving 6 bases between the germline ends. CDR3 amino acids: CASSVGHSNTGELFF. Here the CDR3 DNA reads TGTGCCAGCAGCGTAGGGCATTCGAACACCGGGGAGCTGTTTTTT.

The CDR3 DNA follows: TGTGCCAGCTCACCTAACAGCTTAGTCTCTGGAAACACCATATATTTT. It translates to CASSPNSLVSGNTIYF. This chain links TRBV18 with TRBJ1-3; D is undetermined. V shed 3 bases and J shed 0 bases, with 12 bases lying between them. Germline V CDR1 and CDR2: KGHSH, LQKENI. This CDR3 comprises 16 residues.

The J gene is TRBJ1-6, the V gene TRBV6-6, with a possible D match to TRBD1 (5 bases). The CDR3 extends over 19 amino acids. The germline gives CDR1 MNHNY, CDR2 SVGAGI (reference sequence). V lost 5 bases, J lost 2 bases, and 22 bases lay in between. The CDR3 DNA sequence: TGTGCCAGCAGTCGGCGTTCTTTGGGGGGAGGGGCCTATAATTCACCCCTCCACTTT. As protein: CASSRRSLGGGAYNSPLHF.

V and J are TRBV5-1 and TRBJ2-3; tentatively, D is TRBD1 (6 bases). Between the trimmed V and J ends, which lost 0 bases and 1 base, there was a span of 9 bases. CDR3 length: 15 residues. In germline, CDR1 is SGHRS, CDR2 YFSETQ. The CDR3 DNA follows: TGCGCCAGCAGCTTGGGGGGGCACGGCACAGATACGCAGTATTTT. Protein: CASSLGGHGTDTQYF.

The chain links TRBV19 to TRBJ1-2; D remains unclear. CDR3 length equals 17 residues. Germline V lookup: CDR1 LNHDA, CDR2 SQIVND (reference sequence). V gave up 0 bases and J gave up 2 bases, with 16 bases separating them. The CDR3 here is CASSIDYPSGGNYGYTF. For the CDR3, the DNA is TGTGCCAGTAGTATAGATTACCCCTCGGGAGGAAACTATGGCTACACCTTC.

The chain has TRBV24-1 and TRBJ2-3; D gene unclear. Germline V CDR1 and CDR2: KGHDR, SFDVKD. V was shortened by 1 base and J by 8 bases, with 9 bases between the two germline ends. The CDR3 runs 13 residues. The CDR3 loop reads CATSDLGSGTQYF. The CDR3, as DNA: TGTGCCACCAGTGATTTAGGTTCGGGTACGCAGTATTTT.

The chain has TRBV2 and TRBJ2-5, with TRBD2 as a possible D gene (6 bases). Germline V gene data show CDR1 as SNHLY and CDR2 as FYNNEI. CDR3 length: 15 amino acids. V was shortened by 2 bases and J by 4 bases, with 14 bases between the two germline ends. The CDR3 sequence: CASSETEAGRETQYF. The CDR3 DNA is TGTGCCAGCAGTGAAACAGAGGCGGGAAGAGAGACCCAGTACTTC.

This clone turned up a few times. This rearrangement joins TRBV4-1 to TRBJ2-7; 7 bases map to TRBD2. CDR1 is MGHRA, CDR2 YSYEKL, per germline. The V gene end was trimmed by 1 base and the J gene end by 2 bases; junction bases not matched to a gene: 5. The CDR3 length is 15 residues. For the CDR3, the DNA is TGCGCCAGCAGCCAAGGGCAGGGAGGGCCCTACGAGCAGTACTTC. Its translation: CASSQGQGGPYEQYF.

The V and J genes are TRBV4-1 and TRBJ2-4; 8 bases are a match to TRBD2. The CDR3 is 18 residues long. Losses at the gene ends were 0 bases for V and 0 bases for J; bases not matched to a gene: 7. CDR1 and CDR2 from the germline V gene are MGHRA and YSYEKL. The CDR3 bases are TGCGCCAGCAGCCAAGAGGCTAGCGGGCCACTAGCCAAAAACATTCAGTACTTC. It is translated as CASSQEASGPLAKNIQYF.

The V and J genes are TRBV12-5 and TRBJ1-4; 8 positions agree with TRBD1. Unmatched junction bases numbered 12, after V lost 6 bases and J lost 0 bases. From germline, CDR1 is LGHNT and CDR2 FRNRAP. The CDR3 extends over 18 amino acids. CDR3 DNA sequence: TGTGCTAGTGGAGATCAGGGGGCCTGGGTCGCAACTAATGAAAAACTGTTTTTT. It yields the protein CASGDQGAWVATNEKLFF.

J is TRBJ1-5 and V is TRBV18; D remains ambiguous. Germline V lookup: CDR1 KGHSH, CDR2 LQKENI. Between the trimmed V and J ends, which lost 3 bases and 2 bases, there was a span of 14 bases. CDR3 length equals 16 residues. The CDR3 DNA reads as TGTGCCAGCTCACCGTCCGGCGCCCGGGGCAATCAGCCCCAGCATTTT. Protein sequence: CASSPSGARGNQPQHF.

The chain is built from TRBV27 and TRBJ2-7, with D perhaps matching TRBD2 (7 bases). Trimming stripped 5 bases from V and 6 bases from J, with 23 bases between. There are 16 residues in the CDR3. From germline, CDR1 is MNHEY and CDR2 SMNVEV (reference sequence). The CDR3 protein is CASSPSSGEGQVEQYF. Written as DNA, the CDR3 is TGTGCCAGCAGTCCCTCGTCAGGGGAGGGCCAGGTCGAGCAGTACTTC.

V is TRBV11-2 and J is TRBJ1-2; D is unclear. V lost 5 bases and J lost 7, with 11 bases in between. From germline, CDR1 is SGHAT and CDR2 FQNNGV. This CDR3 has 12 residues. CDR3 nucleotide sequence: TGTGCCAGCAGCCCGGGGAGGGTTGGCTACACCTTC. This gives the protein CASSPGRVGYTF.

This sequence joins TRBV27 and TRBJ1-1; D ambiguous. The CDR3 is 13 amino acids. The V end was cut by 5 bases, the J end by 0 bases, with 7 bases between. The germline V gene encodes CDR1 MNHEY and CDR2 SMNVEV (reference sequence). This CDR3 reads CASSTLMNTEAFF. The CDR3 DNA reads TGTGCCAGCAGTACCCTAATGAACACTGAAGCTTTCTTT.

The chain joins TRBV5-6 to TRBJ1-5; D gene unclear. The CDR3 runs to 14 residues. Germline V gene sequence: CDR1 SGHDT, CDR2 YYEEEE. Trimming pared 4 bases from V and 2 bases from J, leaving 10 bases between. Here the CDR3 reads CASSKTGGNQPQHF. The CDR3 DNA follows: TGTGCCAGCAGCAAAACCGGGGGCAATCAGCCCCAGCATTTT. The entire variable domain, with the rest obtained from reference TRBV5-6 and TRBJ1-5, is as follows: DAGVTQSPTHLIKTRGQQVTLRCSPKSGHDTVSWYQQALGQGPQFIFQYYEEEERQRGNFPDRFSGHQFPNYSSELNVNALLLGDSALYLCASSKTGGNQPQHFGDGTRLSIL.

The chain is built from TRBV11-2 and TRBJ2-2, with a weak D call TRBD1 (6 bases). CDR1 and CDR2 (germline): SGHAT, FQNNGV. CDR3 length equals 16 residues. The V gene lost 2 bases and the J gene lost 1 base, with 11 bases spanning the gap. Here the CDR3 reads CASSLQPDRNTGELFF. The CDR3 DNA follows: TGTGCCAGCAGCTTACAACCGGACAGGAACACCGGGGAGCTGTTTTTT.

The rearrangement joins TRBV30 to TRBJ2-5; the match to TRBD2 covers 8 bases. J was trimmed by 2 bases and V by 0 bases; bases with no gene match: 2. CDR1 is GTSNPN and CDR2 is SVGIG in the germline V gene (reference sequence). This CDR3 is built from 14 residues. CDR3: CAWSVVAGQETQYF. The CDR3 DNA follows: TGTGCCTGGAGTGTAGTAGCGGGACAAGAGACCCAGTACTTC.

The CDR3 is CASSPLDRGDEKLFF. The CDR3 coding sequence is TGTGCCAGCAGCCCTCTCGACAGGGGGGATGAAAAACTGTTTTTT. This chain links TRBV9 with TRBJ1-4; 9 nucleotides line up with TRBD1. Trimming took 4 bases from V and 6 from J; bases not matched to a gene: 7. The CDR3 has 15 residues. CDR1 is SGDLS, CDR2 YYNGEE, per germline.

The rearrangement uses TRBV6-5 and TRBJ2-2; D is possibly TRBD1 (5 bases). This CDR3 contains 15 residues. Germline CDR1 reads MNHEY; CDR2 reads SVGAGI. Trimming removed 8 bases at V and 7 bases at J, with 20 bases between. The CDR3 DNA follows: TGTGCCAGCGGGGTGACAGAACATTGGGGCGGGGAGCTGTTTTTT. It codes for CASGVTEHWGGELFF.

This chain connects TRBV18 to TRBJ2-5; maybe TRBD2 (6 bases). Between the trimmed V and J ends, which lost 10 bases and 3 bases, there was a span of 12 bases. The germline gives CDR1 KGHSH, CDR2 LQKENI. The CDR3 extends over 12 amino acids. In DNA form, the CDR3 reads TGTGCCACCCGGGTAGCGGAAGAGACCCAGTACTTC. Translating gives CATRVAEETQYF.

The genes are TRBV6-1 and TRBJ2-3; 7 nucleotides match TRBD1. The germline V gene encodes CDR1 MNHNS and CDR2 SASEGT. Trimming took 2 bases from V and 2 from J; bases not matched to a gene: 7. The CDR3 runs 16 residues. DNA for the CDR3: TGTGCCAGCAGTGAAATAAGGGGGCTTTACACAGATACGCAGTATTTT. Amino acids: CASSEIRGLYTDTQYF.

This chain joins TRBV14 and TRBJ2-1, with a possible D match to TRBD2 (7 bases). Germline lookup yields CDR1 SGHDN and CDR2 FVKESK. This CDR3 has 16 residues. V lost 9 bases and J 2 bases, leaving 20 bases between the germline ends. DNA for the CDR3: TGTGCCAGTTCTACGGGGGGCGGGAACACCTACAATGAGCAGTTCTTC. Amino acids: CASSTGGGNTYNEQFF.

The table lists this clone with a count of one. In DNA form, the CDR3 reads TGTGCCATCAGTGAGGGAGGGCCCGATGAAAAACTGTTTTTT. It is translated as CAISEGGPDEKLFF. The chain recombines TRBV10-3 with TRBJ1-4; D gene ambiguous. There are 14 residues in the CDR3. The germline CDR1 and CDR2 sequences are ENHRY and SYGVKD. Trimming cost V 2 bases and J 6 bases, with 10 bases left between them.

This chain joins TRBV29-1 and TRBJ2-7, with 7 positions matching TRBD2. The J segment lost 5 bases and the V segment lost 8 bases, leaving 12 bases of the junction unmatched. From germline, CDR1 is SQVTM and CDR2 ANQGSEA. This CDR3 region has 13 residues. The CDR3: CSSSGGGLDEQYF. In DNA form, the CDR3 reads TGCAGCAGTTCTGGCGGGGGTTTGGACGAGCAGTACTTC.